This T cell receptor (beta chain) was captured by sequencing in a study of beta chain features in type 1 diabetes. Study conclusions and caveats: Cells with high TCR expression could be over-represented when cDNA is sequenced. VDJ junctions sequenced from type 1 diabetes patients showed fewer insertions and more deletions. Shorter TCRB CDR3s, moderately but significantly so, marked every one of the four CD4+ subsets in Type 1 diabetes patients.

Comment on this clone: Its antigen is unknown.

All of the isolated RNA was reverse transcribed, so expressed TCRB transcripts were sequenced. Here immunoSEQ multiplex PCR was the method, and the copy in TCRdb shows in-frame clones only, minus some. The sample yields 640,000 or so clones, over 12% seen once. CDR1 GTSNPN and CDR2 SVGIG come from the germline V gene (reference sequence). The CDR3 runs to 14 residues. J gave up 4 bases and V 0 bases, and 4 bases lay outside the gene matches. The V and J genes are TRBV30 and TRBJ2-7, with 9 positions matching TRBD1. This sequence was found in a man younger than 35 with type 1 diabetes. Sequenced sample: naive CD4+ T cells from blood. Here the CDR3 reads CAWSVTGGRYEQYF. In DNA, the CDR3 is TGTGCCTGGAGTGTAACAGGGGGCAGGTACGAGCAGTACTTC.